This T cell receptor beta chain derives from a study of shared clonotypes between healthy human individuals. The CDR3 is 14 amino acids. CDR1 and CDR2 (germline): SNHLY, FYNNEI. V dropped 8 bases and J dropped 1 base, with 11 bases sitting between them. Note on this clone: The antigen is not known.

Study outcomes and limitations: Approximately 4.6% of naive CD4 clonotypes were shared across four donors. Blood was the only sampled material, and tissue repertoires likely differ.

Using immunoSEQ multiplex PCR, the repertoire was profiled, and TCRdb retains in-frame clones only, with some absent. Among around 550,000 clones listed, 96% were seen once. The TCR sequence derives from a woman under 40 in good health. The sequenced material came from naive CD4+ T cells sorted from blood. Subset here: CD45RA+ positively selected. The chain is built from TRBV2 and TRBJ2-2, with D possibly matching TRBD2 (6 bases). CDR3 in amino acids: CASRDSGNTGELFF. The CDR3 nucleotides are TGTGCCAGCCGGGATAGCGGGAACACCGGGGAGCTGTTTTTT.